The rows below give T cell receptor beta chains drawn from one sample of a study of cytomegalovirus exposure and HLA in healthy donors. TCRdb's table, derived via immunoSEQ multiplex PCR, lists solely in-frame clones and lacks some. The top ten hold roughly 4% of the sample, which has 120,000 or so clones, approximately 80% seen once. The material sequenced was PBMCs. These receptors were taken from a human donor in good health. Both conserved end residues are part of each CDR3. The D gene is left open where the match is weak. Clone size is not always given. Where it is, it says once, few, many or a class for expanded clones.

clone size: once
D gene: TRBD2
V gene: TRBV7-9
J gene: TRBJ2-1
CDR3 DNA: TGTGCCAGCAGCCCCCCGCCCTCGGGGGGGGGCGGTTACAATGAGCAGTTCTTC
CDR3 protein: CASSPPPSGGGGYNEQFF

clone size: -
D gene: TRBD2
V gene: TRBV19
J gene: TRBJ2-1
CDR3 DNA: TGTGCCAGTAGTGCGGGACTAGCGGGAGCGTTCAATGAGCAGTTCTTC
CDR3 protein: CASSAGLAGAFNEQFF

clone size: -
D gene: -
V gene: TRBV11-2
J gene: TRBJ1-1
CDR3 DNA: TGTGCCAGCAGCTTTACCGCGATGGTGAACACTGAAGCTTTCTTT
CDR3 protein: CASSFTAMVNTEAFF

clone size: -
D gene: TRBD1
V gene: TRBV7-2
J gene: TRBJ1-1
CDR3 DNA: TGTGCCAGCAGCAGGGACAGGGCCACTGAAGCTTTCTTT
CDR3 protein: CASSRDRATEAFF

clone size: -
D gene: TRBD1
V gene: TRBV6-4
J gene: TRBJ1-1
CDR3 DNA: TGTGCCAGCAGTGGGACAGGGACCACTGAAGCTTTCTTT
CDR3 protein: CASSGTGTTEAFF

clone size: -
D gene: TRBD1
V gene: TRBV9
J gene: TRBJ1-3
CDR3 DNA: TGTGCCAGCAGTAGGGGACAGGGGGCGAGAAACACCATATATTTT
CDR3 protein: CASSRGQGARNTIYF

clone size: -
D gene: -
V gene: TRBV5-4
J gene: TRBJ2-3
CDR3 DNA: TGTGCCAGCAGCGGGGCCAAAGGAGCTCAGTATTTT
CDR3 protein: CASSGAKGAQYF

clone size: -
D gene: -
V gene: TRBV5-8
J gene: TRBJ2-2
CDR3 DNA: TGTGCCAGCAGCGCCGGGCGAGGGACCGGGGAGCTGTTTTTT
CDR3 protein: CASSAGRGTGELFF

clone size: -
D gene: -
V gene: TRBV6-5
J gene: TRBJ1-1
CDR3 DNA: TGTGCCAGCAGTGCCAAGGGGGGGGCTTTCTTT
CDR3 protein: CASSAKGGAFF

clone size: -
D gene: -
V gene: TRBV6-1
J gene: TRBJ2-7
CDR3 DNA: TGTGCCAGCAGGGGCGCGGGACAGTTATCCTACGAGCAGTACTTC
CDR3 protein: CASRGAGQLSYEQYF

clone size: -
D gene: -
V gene: TRBV5-4
J gene: TRBJ1-1
CDR3 DNA: TGTGCCAGCAAATTTGACAGGTGGGGCACTGAAGCTTTCTTT
CDR3 protein: CASKFDRWGTEAFF

clone size: few
D gene: TRBD1
V gene: TRBV5-8
J gene: TRBJ1-2
CDR3 DNA: TGTGCCAGCAGCTTTATGACAGGGCCAAGCGACTATGGCTACACCTTC
CDR3 protein: CASSFMTGPSDYGYTF

clone size: -
D gene: TRBD1
V gene: TRBV5-1
J gene: TRBJ1-2
CDR3 DNA: TGCGCCAGCAGCTTTCTCCCACAGGGGTCTAACTATGGCTACACCTTC
CDR3 protein: CASSFLPQGSNYGYTF

clone size: -
D gene: TRBD1
V gene: TRBV7-8
J gene: TRBJ1-5
CDR3 DNA: TGTGCCAGCAGCTTAGACGGGACAGGGGGTAAACAGCCCCAGCATTTT
CDR3 protein: CASSLDGTGGKQPQHF

clone size: -
D gene: TRBD2
V gene: TRBV28
J gene: TRBJ2-3
CDR3 DNA: TGTGCCAGCAGTTTAGGACTAGCGGGAGGGTATACGCAGTATTTT
CDR3 protein: CASSLGLAGGYTQYF

clone size: once
D gene: -
V gene: TRBV5-1
J gene: TRBJ2-5
CDR3 DNA: TGCGCCAGCAGCTTGGAGACAGGCGGTGGAGAGACCCAGTACTTC
CDR3 protein: CASSLETGGGETQYF

clone size: -
D gene: TRBD1
V gene: TRBV30
J gene: TRBJ1-2
CDR3 DNA: TGTGCCTGGGGGGCCAACGGGGACAGGAATAACTTC
CDR3 protein: CAWGANGDRNNF

clone size: few
D gene: TRBD2
V gene: TRBV4-1
J gene: TRBJ2-5
CDR3 DNA: TGCGCCAGCAGCCAAGGACTAGCGGGAATGGAGACCCAGTACTTC
CDR3 protein: CASSQGLAGMETQYF

clone size: -
D gene: TRBD2
V gene: TRBV6-1
J gene: TRBJ2-7
CDR3 DNA: TGTGCCAGCAGTGACCTCGCCGGACTAGCGGTGTCTTACTACGAGCAGTACTTC
CDR3 protein: CASSDLAGLAVSYYEQYF

clone size: few
D gene: TRBD2
V gene: TRBV5-1
J gene: TRBJ2-1
CDR3 DNA: TGCGCCAGCAGCTTAGGGGTAGCGGGAGTTTTGTACAATGAGCAGTTCTTC
CDR3 protein: CASSLGVAGVLYNEQFF

clone size: -
D gene: TRBD1
V gene: TRBV7-2
J gene: TRBJ1-4
CDR3 DNA: TGTGCCAGCAGCTTAGACAGGGGGAATGAAAAACTGTTTTTT
CDR3 protein: CASSLDRGNEKLFF

clone size: few
D gene: -
V gene: TRBV6-4
J gene: TRBJ2-2
CDR3 DNA: TGTGCCAGCAGTGCTAGCGTGGGGAACACCGGGGAGCTGTTTTTT
CDR3 protein: CASSASVGNTGELFF

clone size: -
D gene: TRBD2
V gene: TRBV29-1
J gene: TRBJ2-7
CDR3 DNA: TGCAGCGTTGAGTTCGGGACTAGCCATTCCTACGAGCAGTACTTC
CDR3 protein: CSVEFGTSHSYEQYF

clone size: -
D gene: -
V gene: TRBV2
J gene: TRBJ2-1
CDR3 DNA: TGTGCCAGCAGTGACGGGGACTACAATGAGCAGTTCTTC
CDR3 protein: CASSDGDYNEQFF

clone size: -
D gene: TRBD1
V gene: TRBV6-1
J gene: TRBJ2-3
CDR3 DNA: TGTGCCAGCAGTGCTTGGGGACAGGCCCAAGATACGCAGTATTTT
CDR3 protein: CASSAWGQAQDTQYF

clone size: -
D gene: TRBD1
V gene: TRBV5-4
J gene: TRBJ1-1
CDR3 DNA: TGTGCCAGCAGCCCCCGGGACAGGGAGAACACTGAAGCTTTCTTT
CDR3 protein: CASSPRDRENTEAFF

clone size: once
D gene: TRBD1
V gene: TRBV19
J gene: TRBJ1-1
CDR3 DNA: TGTGCCAGTAGTACCTCCGGGACAGGTTTTTCTGGTGAAGCTTTCTTT
CDR3 protein: CASSTSGTGFSGEAFF

clone size: few
D gene: -
V gene: TRBV6-6
J gene: TRBJ1-4
CDR3 DNA: TGTGCCAGCAGTTACCTACAGCAGGAATCGAAACTGTTTTTT
CDR3 protein: CASSYLQQESKLFF

clone size: -
D gene: -
V gene: TRBV5-8
J gene: TRBJ2-7
CDR3 DNA: TGTGCCAGCAGCTTGGGGGCAGGAACCTACGAGCAGTACTTC
CDR3 protein: CASSLGAGTYEQYF

clone size: -
D gene: TRBD1
V gene: TRBV5-1
J gene: TRBJ2-5
CDR3 DNA: TGCGCCAGCAGCTCAACGCCGGGACAGCCCGCTCAAACCCAGTACTTC
CDR3 protein: CASSSTPGQPAQTQYF

clone size: -
D gene: -
V gene: TRBV7-9
J gene: TRBJ2-5
CDR3 DNA: TGTGCCAGCAGCTTACTAGGAGGCGTTCAAGAGACCCAGTACTTC
CDR3 protein: CASSLLGGVQETQYF

clone size: -
D gene: -
V gene: TRBV5-1
J gene: TRBJ2-2
CDR3 DNA: TGCGCCAGCAGCTTGAGTACAGGGCTGTCCGGGGAGCTGTTTTTT
CDR3 protein: CASSLSTGLSGELFF

clone size: -
D gene: -
V gene: TRBV14
J gene: TRBJ2-7
CDR3 DNA: TGTGCCAGCAGCCCCCAGGGCTACGAGCAGTACTTC
CDR3 protein: CASSPQGYEQYF

clone size: -
D gene: -
V gene: TRBV19
J gene: TRBJ1-4
CDR3 DNA: TGTGCCAGTAGTATCGATTGGGGCCGGGCCGGTAATGAAAAACTGTTTTTT
CDR3 protein: CASSIDWGRAGNEKLFF

clone size: -
D gene: TRBD2
V gene: TRBV6-1
J gene: TRBJ2-1
CDR3 DNA: TGTGCCAGCAGTGCCGGACTAGCGGAGTACCGCAATGAGCAGTTCTTC
CDR3 protein: CASSAGLAEYRNEQFF

clone size: -
D gene: TRBD1
V gene: TRBV28
J gene: TRBJ1-4
CDR3 DNA: TGTGCCAGCAGTTCGGGACAGCAGAATGAAAAACTGTTTTTT
CDR3 protein: CASSSGQQNEKLFF

clone size: -
D gene: -
V gene: TRBV11-2
J gene: TRBJ2-1
CDR3 DNA: TGTGCCAGCAGCTTGAACCTTGGAAGGAGCTTAGGTGAGCAGTTCTTC
CDR3 protein: CASSLNLGRSLGEQFF

clone size: -
D gene: -
V gene: TRBV15
J gene: TRBJ1-5
CDR3 DNA: TGTGCCACCAGCCCGAGTATAACGGGCGCCGGGACCCAGCATTTT
CDR3 protein: CATSPSITGAGTQHF

clone size: -
D gene: TRBD2
V gene: TRBV11-2
J gene: TRBJ2-1
CDR3 DNA: TGTGCCAGCAGGACGGGACTAGCGTCCCATGAGCAGTTCTTC
CDR3 protein: CASRTGLASHEQFF

clone size: -
D gene: -
V gene: TRBV4-2
J gene: TRBJ2-6
CDR3 DNA: TGTGCCAGCAGCCGCAACTCTGGGGCCAACGGCCTGACTTTC
CDR3 protein: CASSRNSGANGLTF

clone size: -
D gene: -
V gene: TRBV11-2
J gene: TRBJ1-1
CDR3 DNA: TGTGCCAGCAGTCCCATCCAGGGATGGGCTGAAGCTTTCTTT
CDR3 protein: CASSPIQGWAEAFF

clone size: -
D gene: -
V gene: TRBV6-1
J gene: TRBJ2-6
CDR3 DNA: TGTGCCAGCAGTTCAATGACATCTGGGGCCAACGTCCTGACTTTC
CDR3 protein: CASSSMTSGANVLTF

clone size: -
D gene: TRBD2
V gene: TRBV5-8
J gene: TRBJ2-5
CDR3 DNA: TGTGCCAGCAGGGGGGGGTACAGACAAGAGACCCAGTACTTC
CDR3 protein: CASRGGYRQETQYF

clone size: -
D gene: TRBD1
V gene: TRBV4-2
J gene: TRBJ2-3
CDR3 DNA: TGTGCCAGCAGCCAAACCGGGACAGGGGGCCAAGATACGCAGTATTTT
CDR3 protein: CASSQTGTGGQDTQYF

clone size: -
D gene: -
V gene: TRBV28
J gene: TRBJ2-2
CDR3 DNA: TGTGCCAGCAGTTTCGACAGCTTCGGGGAGCTGTTTTTT
CDR3 protein: CASSFDSFGELFF

clone size: few
D gene: TRBD2
V gene: TRBV18
J gene: TRBJ2-1
CDR3 DNA: TGTGCCAGCTCACCGAGACTAGCGAAGAGCTCCTACAATGAGCAGTTCTTC
CDR3 protein: CASSPRLAKSSYNEQFF